In its sample, the clone carrying this T cell receptor (beta chain) was seen many times. The antigen remains unidentified. The data derive from a study of T cells after yellow fever vaccination. Overall study findings and caveats: Clonotypes found in both CD4 and CD8 compartments made up a small share.

CDR3 length: 16 residues. The junction had 7 bases not matched to a gene; V was cut back by 2 bases and J by 4 bases. Germline CDR1 and CDR2: ENHRY and SYGVKD. TCR cDNA, made by 5'RACE template switching, carried an added universal primer site and UMIs. TCRdb ran MiXCR on the 5' RACE reads and lists one entry per CDR3 protein. This sample has approximately 110,000 distinct CDR3 sequences; more than 7.5% occur once, and the top ten carry less than 30%. The V call is TRBV10-3, the J call TRBJ2-3; 9 bases fit TRBD2. The sequencing used CD8+ T cells sorted from PBMCs, collected 45 days after the yellow fever booster vaccination. The clonotype originates from a man aged 30 to 39 who received the YFV17D yellow fever vaccine. DNA for the CDR3: TGTGCCATCAGTGAGCCAGCGGGACTAGCCCCAGATACGCAGTATTTT. It specifies CAISEPAGLAPDTQYF.